There are a few counts of the clone carrying this TCR beta chain. The antigen remains undetermined. This sample stems from a study of cytomegalovirus exposure and HLA in healthy donors. General observations from the study: A few chains tied to CMV proved CMV antigen-specific in vitro.

The germline gives CDR1 LNHDA, CDR2 SQIVND (reference sequence). The V end lost 7 bases, the J end lost 0 bases, and 16 bases lay between the germline ends. The CDR3 length is 15 residues. Here immunoSEQ multiplex PCR was the method, and the copy in TCRdb shows in-frame clones only, minus some. The table shows more than 95,000 clones, with roughly 90% occurring only once. This sequence joins TRBV19 and TRBJ2-7; maybe TRBD2 (5 bases). The receptor was isolated from a woman under 30 in good health and CMV-seronegative. The sequenced sample consisted of PBMCs. CDR3 bases: TGTGCCAGTAAACCCAGAGGGTTAAGCTCCTACGAGCAGTACTTC. Its translation is CASKPRGLSSYEQYF.